This is a list of T cell receptor beta chains from one sample in a study of blood T cell repertoires in COVID-19. Sequencing used immunoSEQ multiplex PCR; TCRdb keeps in-frame clones, though not all of them. The sample has roughly 200,000 clones, 85% seen once. The sample was PBMCs or T cells enriched from blood (not recorded which). The receptors were sampled from a man aged 35 to 55 who had recovered from COVID-19. Both conserved end residues are part of each CDR3. Each record gives: D gene, clone size, J gene, V gene, CDR3 DNA, CDR3 protein. A D gene is named only where the DNA matches it firmly. Size is stated for part of the rows, as once, few or many counts, or as a class when the clone is expanded.

D gene: -; clone size: -; J gene: TRBJ1-5; V gene: TRBV6-1; CDR3 DNA: TGTGCCAGCAGTGAACTCGGGATGGGGCAGGGGTTCCAGCCCCAGCATTTT; CDR3 protein: CASSELGMGQGFQPQHF
D gene: -; clone size: -; J gene: TRBJ2-2; V gene: TRBV5-6; CDR3 DNA: TGTGCCAGCAGCCTTGGGGGAGGTAACACCGGGGAGCTGTTTTTT; CDR3 protein: CASSLGGGNTGELFF
D gene: TRBD1; clone size: -; J gene: TRBJ1-2; V gene: TRBV19; CDR3 DNA: TGTGCCAGTAGTATAGACCTGGGACAGGGGACCATTAACTATGGCTACACCTTC; CDR3 protein: CASSIDLGQGTINYGYTF
D gene: -; clone size: -; J gene: TRBJ1-1; V gene: TRBV28; CDR3 DNA: TGTGCCAGCAGTCTCTCGCAGGTCGGGAACACTGAAGCTTTCTTT; CDR3 protein: CASSLSQVGNTEAFF
D gene: -; clone size: -; J gene: TRBJ2-1; V gene: TRBV11-2; CDR3 DNA: TGTGCCAGCAGCTTACTACCTAAAGCAGACTTGGGGCCCTACAATGAGCAGTTCTTC; CDR3 protein: CASSLLPKADLGPYNEQFF
D gene: -; clone size: -; J gene: TRBJ1-2; V gene: TRBV9; CDR3 DNA: TGTGCCAGCAGCGTAGATTCGCGGCAGGGGCGCCCCGGAGACTATGGCTACACCTTC; CDR3 protein: CASSVDSRQGRPGDYGYTF
D gene: -; clone size: -; J gene: TRBJ2-1; V gene: TRBV5-1; CDR3 DNA: TGCGCCAGCATCGGTGGGGGAGGAGGATCGGGCAATGAGCAGTTCTTC; CDR3 protein: CASIGGGGGSGNEQFF
D gene: TRBD2; clone size: few; J gene: TRBJ2-2; V gene: TRBV5-4; CDR3 DNA: TGTGCCAGCAGCTTTTGGAGACTAGCGGGAGGGAAGAAGGGCGGGGAGCTGTTTTTT; CDR3 protein: CASSFWRLAGGKKGGELFF
D gene: -; clone size: -; J gene: TRBJ1-5; V gene: TRBV29-1; CDR3 DNA: TGCAGCGTAAGACAGAATAGCAATCAGCCCCAGCATTTT; CDR3 protein: CSVRQNSNQPQHF
D gene: -; clone size: -; J gene: TRBJ1-2; V gene: TRBV30; CDR3 DNA: TGTGCCTTCGACATGGTTTTGGGTACGGGCTACACCTTC; CDR3 protein: CAFDMVLGTGYTF
D gene: TRBD1; clone size: -; J gene: TRBJ2-7; V gene: TRBV25-1; CDR3 DNA: TGTGCCAGTCAGGGGGCCTTGCCCTCCTACGAGCAGTACTTC; CDR3 protein: CASQGALPSYEQYF